This T cell receptor beta chain was recovered during a study of blood T cell repertoires in COVID-19. Looking at the study overall: Both acute and convalescent COVID-19 samples were obtained from the United States, Italy and Spain.

Seattle enrolled patients during active infection and tracked them longitudinally. Per the original data handling: Reference gene primer amplification yielded estimated nucleated cell counts. The data were produced by immunoSEQ multiplex PCR, yet TCRdb's version contains in-frame clones alone and is incomplete. The V and J calls and clone size are taken from that table; D and trimming were inferred from the DNA. The sample yields 150,000 to 160,000 clones, 65% to 90% seen once. Sample: peripheral blood. The sequence was collected from a woman aged 55-69 years with COVID-19, enrolled during active disease.

The CDR3 sequence: CASSVASSGELFF. In DNA form, the CDR3 reads TGCGCCAGCAGTGTGGCTAGCAGTGGGGAGCTGTTTTTT. The chain combines TRBV10-1 with TRBJ2-2, with a weak D call TRBD2 (5 bases). CDR1 is WNHNN and CDR2 is SYGVQD in the germline V gene (reference sequence). Trimming cost V 4 bases and J 8 bases, with 11 bases left between them. The CDR3 extends over 13 amino acids.